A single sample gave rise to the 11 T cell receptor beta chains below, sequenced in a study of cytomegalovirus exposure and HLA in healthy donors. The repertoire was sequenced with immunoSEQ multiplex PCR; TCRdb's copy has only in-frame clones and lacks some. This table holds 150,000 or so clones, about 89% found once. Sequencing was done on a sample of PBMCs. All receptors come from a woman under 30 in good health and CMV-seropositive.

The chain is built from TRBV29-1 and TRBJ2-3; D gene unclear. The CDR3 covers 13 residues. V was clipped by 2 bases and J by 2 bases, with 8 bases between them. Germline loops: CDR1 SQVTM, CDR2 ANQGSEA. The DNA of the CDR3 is TGCAGCGTTGAAAGTCAGAACACAGATACGCAGTATTTT. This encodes CSVESQNTDTQYF.

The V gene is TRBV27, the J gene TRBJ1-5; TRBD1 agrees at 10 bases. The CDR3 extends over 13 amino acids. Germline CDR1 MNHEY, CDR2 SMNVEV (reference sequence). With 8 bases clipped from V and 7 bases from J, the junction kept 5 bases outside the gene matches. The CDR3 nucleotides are TGTGCCAGCTCGACAGGGGGCAGGCAGCCCCAGCATTTT. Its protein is CASSTGGRQPQHF.

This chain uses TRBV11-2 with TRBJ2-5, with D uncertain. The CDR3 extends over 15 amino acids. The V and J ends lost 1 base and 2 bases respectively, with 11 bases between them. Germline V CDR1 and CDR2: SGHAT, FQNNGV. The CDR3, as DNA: TGTGCCAGCAGCTTAGTTTGGGCAAATCAAGAGACCCAGTACTTC. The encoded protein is CASSLVWANQETQYF.

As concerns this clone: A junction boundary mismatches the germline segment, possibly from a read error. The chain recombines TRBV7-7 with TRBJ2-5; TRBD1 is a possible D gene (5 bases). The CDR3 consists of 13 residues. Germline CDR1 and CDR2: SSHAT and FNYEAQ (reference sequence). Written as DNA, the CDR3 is TGTGCTAGCAGCTCAGGGATGAAAGAGACCCAGTACTTC. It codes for CASSSGMKETQYF.

This chain's CDR3 is CACRLHSGNEQFF. CDR3 nucleotides: TGTGCCTGTCGGCTACACAGTGGGAATGAGCAGTTCTTC. V usage is TRBV30 and J usage is TRBJ2-1, with D hard to call. The V gene's germline CDR1 is GTSNPN and CDR2 SVGIG (reference sequence). This CDR3 comprises 13 residues. V was trimmed by 6 bases and J by 7 bases, leaving 16 bases between them.

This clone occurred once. The CDR3 DNA reads as TGCAGCGGCACAGGGATTGGCACTGAAGCTTTCTTT. This sequence encodes CSGTGIGTEAFF. The V gene is TRBV29-1, the J gene TRBJ1-1; perhaps TRBD1 as D (6 bases). V lost 7 bases and J lost 4, with 13 bases in between. Per germline, CDR1 SQVTM and CDR2 ANQGSEA. The CDR3 length is 12 residues. The entire variable domain, with the rest obtained from reference TRBV29-1 and TRBJ1-1, is as follows: SAVISQKPSRDICQRGTSLTIQCQVDSQVTMMFWYRQQPGQSLTLIATANQGSEATYESGFVIDKFPISRPNLTFSTLTVSNMSPEDSSIYLCSGTGIGTEAFFGQGTRLTVV.

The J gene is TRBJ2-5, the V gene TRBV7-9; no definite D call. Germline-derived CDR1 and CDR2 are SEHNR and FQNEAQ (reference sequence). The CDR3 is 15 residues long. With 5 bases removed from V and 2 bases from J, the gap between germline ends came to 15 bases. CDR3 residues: CASSRDGSGQETQYF. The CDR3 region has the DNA TGTGCCAGCAGCCGTGACGGGTCCGGACAAGAGACCCAGTACTTC.

This chain's CDR3 is CASSFEGTGFGTDTQYF. Written as DNA, the CDR3 is TGTGCCAGCAGCTTTGAGGGGACAGGTTTTGGGACAGATACGCAGTATTTT. The rearrangement joins TRBV11-2 to TRBJ2-3, with 8 nucleotides matching TRBD1. J was trimmed by 3 bases and V by 3 bases; bases with no gene match: 11. CDR1 and CDR2 (germline): SGHAT, FQNNGV. The CDR3 has 17 amino acids.

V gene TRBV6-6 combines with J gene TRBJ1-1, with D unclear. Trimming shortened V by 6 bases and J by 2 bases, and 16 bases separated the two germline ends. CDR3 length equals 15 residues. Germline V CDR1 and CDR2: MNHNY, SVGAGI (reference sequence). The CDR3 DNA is TGTGCCAGCAGATCGGTAATCACAGCCAACACTGAAGCTTTCTTT. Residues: CASRSVITANTEAFF.

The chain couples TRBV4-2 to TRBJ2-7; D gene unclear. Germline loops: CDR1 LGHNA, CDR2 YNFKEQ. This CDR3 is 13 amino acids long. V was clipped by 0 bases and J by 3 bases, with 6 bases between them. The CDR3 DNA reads TGTGCCAGCAGCCAAGAAACTATCTACGAGCAGTACTTC. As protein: CASSQETIYEQYF.

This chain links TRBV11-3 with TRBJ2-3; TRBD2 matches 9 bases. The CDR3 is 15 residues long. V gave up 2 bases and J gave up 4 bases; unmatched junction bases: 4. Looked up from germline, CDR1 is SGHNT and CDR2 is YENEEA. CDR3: CASSLLGTSSDTQYF. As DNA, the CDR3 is TGTGCCAGCAGCTTACTAGGGACTAGCTCAGATACGCAGTATTTT.